This T cell receptor beta chain was captured by sequencing in a study of T cell repertoires in cytomegalovirus infection. Across the study: Recently identified HLA-C-restricted and well-studied HLA-B-restricted CMV epitopes were used. Evidence of both CMV infection and a matching HLA type came from public TCR beta signatures. Study findings and constraints: There were HLA-C-restricted CMV-specific TCR beta clonotypes dominating the ex vivo response. The study identified carriers of CMV plus the relevant HLA from cumulative public TCR beta family frequency.

TCRdb reprocessed the reads via MiXCR and lists one record per CDR3 protein. The table lists around 900,000 distinct CDR3 sequences, roughly 30% of them singletons. V lost 10 bases to trimming and J lost 2 bases, with 14 bases between them. The CDR3 sequence is 13 residues long. A note on this clonotype: What it recognizes is unknown.

The TCR was taken from a human donor in good health (CMV status not recorded). Some clones in this sample may be carry-over from other donors' samples. This sample comprised cultured CD8+ T cells from PBMCs, obtained from culture after CMV antigen stimulation. The chain is built from TRBV12-3 or TRBV12-4 and TRBJ1-2, with D possibly TRBD1 on 6 matching bases. As DNA, the CDR3 is TGTGCCAACAGCATGGGGGCGAACTATGGCTACACCTTC. It is translated as CANSMGANYGYTF.